A single sample gave rise to the 29 T cell receptor beta chains below, sequenced in a study of early T cells in non-severe SARS-CoV-2 infection. TCRdb reprocessed the 5' RACE reads via MiXCR and lists one record per CDR3 protein. This sample carries tens of thousands of distinct CDR3 sequences, roughly 6% of them seen once, and the ten largest clones take 7.8%. The sample comprised whole blood. The receptors here all came from an adult who was a healthcare worker with PCR-confirmed SARS-CoV-2 infection or an uninfected control (not recorded which).

This clonotype has a count of ten or more. V is TRBV7-9 and J is TRBJ1-5; 10 nucleotides agree with TRBD1. J was trimmed by 6 bases and V by 4 bases; bases with no gene match: 6. Germline CDR1 SEHNR, CDR2 FQNEAQ (reference sequence). The CDR3 has 15 residues. The DNA of the CDR3 is TGTGCCAGCAGCTCCGGGACAGGGGATGGTCAGCCCCAGCATTTT. It encodes CASSSGTGDGQPQHF.

Ten or more counts support this clonotype. The chain uses TRBV20-1 and TRBJ2-7; 11 bases map to TRBD1. CDR1 and CDR2 from the germline V gene are DFQATT and SNEGSKA (reference sequence). The CDR3 runs 13 residues. V lost 6 bases to trimming and J lost 3 bases; unmatched junction nucleotides: 4. Written as DNA, the CDR3 is TGCAGTGCCATGGACAGGGGGCTCTACGAGCAGTACTTC. This encodes CSAMDRGLYEQYF.

This clonotype was picked up many times. This chain links TRBV18 with TRBJ1-5, with D possibly being TRBD1 (6 bases). This CDR3 contains 20 residues. Germline CDR1 is KGHSH and CDR2 is LQKENI. With 0 bases removed from V and 2 bases from J, the gap between germline ends came to 23 bases. CDR3 sequence reads: CASSPPRVGRGIDGNQPQHF. In nucleotides, the CDR3 is TGTGCCAGCTCACCACCGCGGGTAGGGAGGGGGATTGATGGCAATCAGCCCCAGCATTTT. Full variable domain (missing parts from reference TRBV18 and TRBJ1-5): NAGVMQNPRHLVRRRGQEARLRCSPMKGHSHVYWYRQLPEEGLKFMVYLQKENIIDESGMPKERFSAEFPKEGPSILRIQQVVRGDSAAYFCASSPPRVGRGIDGNQPQHFGDGTRLSIL.

This clonotype was detected a few times. CDR3: CASSKTQEAAQLHLSGNTIYF. CDR3 nucleotides: TGTGCCAGCAGCAAAACCCAGGAGGCTGCGCAGCTCCATCTCTCTGGAAACACCATATATTTT. The chain carries TRBV21-1 and TRBJ1-3. TRBV21-1 is noted as a pseudogene. The CDR3 sequence is 21 residues long.

In its sample, this clonotype was seen many times. V usage is TRBV4-3 and J usage is TRBJ1-3; no firm D call. Germline lookup yields CDR1 LGHNA and CDR2 YSLEER. The CDR3 has 18 amino acids. Trimming removed 0 bases from V and 0 bases from J, with 15 bases in between. This CDR3 reads CASSQDVAADFSGNTIYF. For the CDR3, the DNA is TGCGCCAGCAGCCAAGACGTCGCAGCGGATTTCTCTGGAAACACCATATATTTT.

In its sample, this clonotype was seen many times. The rearrangement joins TRBV18 to TRBJ1-6, with D possibly TRBD1 on 5 matching bases. The CDR3 has 14 residues. Trimming took 3 bases from V and 7 from J, leaving 10 bases between them. Looked up from germline, CDR1 is KGHSH and CDR2 is LQKENI. CDR3 coding DNA: TGTGCCAGCTCACCCCTACCAGGGAATTCACCCCTCCACTTT. This sequence encodes CASSPLPGNSPLHF.

This clonotype was detected ten times or more. The chain recombines TRBV5-1 with TRBJ2-3; D is undetermined. The V gene lost 1 base and the J gene lost 7 bases, with 10 bases spanning the gap. Looked up from germline, CDR1 is SGHRS and CDR2 is YFSETQ. The CDR3 consists of 13 residues. CDR3 residues: CASSLMGMHTQYF. The CDR3 nucleotides are TGCGCCAGCAGCTTGATGGGGATGCATACGCAGTATTTT.

By sample fraction, this clonotype is medium-sized. V is TRBV11-2 and J is TRBJ2-7; 14 nucleotides match TRBD2. Germline V gene sequence: CDR1 SGHAT, CDR2 FQNNGV. This CDR3 region has 17 residues. Unmatched junction bases numbered 10, after V lost 5 bases and J lost 4 bases. The CDR3 bases are TGTGCCAGCAGCCCCCTTACCGGGACTAGCGGGAGTTACGAGCAGTACTTC. This codes for CASSPLTGTSGSYEQYF.

This clonotype was observed at least ten times. V is TRBV7-9 and J is TRBJ1-5, with 10 bases aligning to TRBD1. The V segment lost 2 bases and the J segment 3 bases; nucleotides outside the gene matches: 4. This CDR3 spans 16 amino acids. The germline V gene has CDR1 SEHNR and CDR2 FQNEAQ (reference sequence). Here the CDR3 reads CASSLYGTGVNQPQHF. The DNA of the CDR3 is TGTGCCAGCAGCTTATACGGGACAGGGGTCAATCAGCCCCAGCATTTT.

In its sample, this clonotype was seen many times. The chain combines TRBV6-2 or TRBV6-3 with TRBJ2-3; D is uncertain. Germline lookup yields CDR1 MNHEY and CDR2 SVGEGT. This CDR3 is 17 amino acids long. Trimming took off 8 bases at V and 5 bases at J, with 26 bases between the two ends. CDR3 region: CASHRRGEVRVGDTQYF. The CDR3 coding sequence is TGTGCCAGCCACCGCCGCGGCGAGGTCAGAGTCGGAGATACGCAGTATTTT.

In this sample, this clonotype turned up many times. The rearrangement joins TRBV7-9 to TRBJ1-1; D not certain. This CDR3 comprises 15 residues. V shed 1 base and J shed 2 bases, with 11 bases lying between them. Germline CDR1 and CDR2: SEHNR and FQNEAQ (reference sequence). CDR3 region: CASSLVVTTNTEAFF. In DNA form, the CDR3 reads TGTGCCAGCAGCTTAGTGGTAACCACCAACACTGAAGCTTTCTTT.

This clonotype was detected ten times or more. The chain recombines TRBV7-8 with TRBJ1-6; a weak D match, TRBD1 (5 bases). This CDR3 contains 15 residues. Trimming left V 2 bases short and J 5 bases short, with 10 bases between. Germline assignment: CDR1 SGHVS and CDR2 FQNEAQ. CDR3 coding DNA: TGTGCCAGCAGCTTACAGGGAATGAATAATTCACCCCTCCACTTT. This translates into CASSLQGMNNSPLHF. Complete variable domain (other parts from reference TRBV7-8 and TRBJ1-6): GAGVSQSPRYKVAKRGQDVALRCDPISGHVSLFWYQQALGQGPEFLTYFQNEAQLDKSGLPSDRFFAERPEGSVSTLKIQRTQQEDSAVYLCASSLQGMNNSPLHFGNGTRLTVT.

This clonotype was observed at least ten times. CDR3 protein: CATLDPGSNSPLHF. CDR3 nucleotide sequence: TGTGCCACCCTAGACCCAGGATCGAATTCACCCCTCCACTTT. V is TRBV10-3 and J is TRBJ1-6; D not certain. Trimming removed 10 bases from V and 7 bases from J, with 17 bases in between. The CDR3 runs to 14 residues. Per germline, CDR1 ENHRY and CDR2 SYGVKD.

This clonotype was counted ten times or more. The chain employs TRBV28 and TRBJ2-2; 7 nucleotides line up with TRBD1. Unmatched junction bases numbered 3, after V lost 6 bases and J lost 5 bases. Looked up from germline, CDR1 is MDHEN and CDR2 is SYDVKM. The CDR3 sequence is 13 residues long. The CDR3 region is CASRGRGTGELFF. The CDR3 DNA reads TGTGCCAGCAGGGGCAGGGGGACCGGGGAGCTGTTTTTT.

This clonotype was detected a few times. V usage is TRBV20-1 and J usage is TRBJ2-1; no reliable D call. The CDR3 runs to 14 residues. The germline V gene encodes CDR1 DFQATT and CDR2 SNEGSKA (reference sequence). V lost 3 bases, J lost 0 bases, and 9 bases lay in between. Written as DNA, the CDR3 is TGCAGTGCTAGCTCGCCAGTCTCCTACAATGAGCAGTTCTTC. Translated, it gives CSASSPVSYNEQFF.

This clonotype was detected only a few times. The rearrangement links TRBV11-2 to TRBJ2-3, with D perhaps TRBD1 (5 bases). The V gene lost 1 base and the J gene lost 6 bases, with 14 bases spanning the gap. The CDR3 is made up of 15 amino acids. Germline assignment: CDR1 SGHAT and CDR2 FQNNGV. The CDR3: CASSLAGQGMDTQYF. The CDR3 DNA is TGTGCCAGCAGCTTAGCAGGTCAGGGAATGGATACGCAGTATTTT. Variable domain in full (rest from reference TRBV11-2 and TRBJ2-3): EAGVAQSPRYKIIEKRQSVAFWCNPISGHATLYWYQQILGQGPKLLIQFQNNGVVDDSQLPKDRFSAERLKGVDSTLKIQPAKLEDSAVYLCASSLAGQGMDTQYFGPGTRLTVL.

The sample holds many counts of this clonotype. This sequence joins TRBV18 and TRBJ2-7; D gene uncertain. Germline V gene lookup returns CDR1 KGHSH and CDR2 LQKENI. V dropped 0 bases and J dropped 9 bases, with 18 bases sitting between them. The length of the CDR3 is 15 residues. The CDR3 region has the DNA TGTGCCAGCTCACCACCGGAGACACAACGATCAGGGCAGTACTTC. This gives the protein CASSPPETQRSGQYF.

This clonotype was seen ten or more times. CDR3 amino acids: CASSPYVGEQYF. CDR3 sequence (DNA): TGTGCCAGCAGCCCTTACGTGGGCGAGCAGTACTTC. This rearrangement joins TRBV7-2 to TRBJ2-7; D gene uncertain. CDR3 size: 12 residues. Germline V CDR1 and CDR2: SGHTA, FQGNSA. V was trimmed by 5 bases and J by 6 bases, leaving 11 bases between them.

This chain links TRBV5-1 with TRBJ2-7; weak D call: TRBD1 (6 bases). Trimming shortened V by 0 bases and J by 4 bases, and 20 bases separated the two germline ends. In germline, CDR1 is SGHRS, CDR2 YFSETQ. This CDR3 is 17 amino acids long. This chain's CDR3 is CASSLDGSGLGAYEQYF. In DNA form, the CDR3 reads TGCGCCAGCAGCTTGGACGGAAGTGGACTGGGGGCTTACGAGCAGTACTTC.

This clonotype was counted ten times or more. The chain links TRBV7-9 to TRBJ2-7; weak D call: TRBD1 (6 bases). Per the germline V gene, CDR1 is SEHNR and CDR2 is FQNEAQ (reference sequence). With 3 bases removed from V and 3 bases from J, the gap between germline ends came to 12 bases. This CDR3 is 14 amino acids long. CDR3 residues: CASSLGAPDYEQYF. The CDR3 DNA is TGTGCCAGCAGCTTGGGGGCGCCGGACTACGAGCAGTACTTC.

Note on this clonotype: A read error may be the cause here, since a much bigger clone is one base away. The chain employs TRBV3-1 and TRBJ1-1; no firm D call. The CDR3 length is 15 residues. The germline V gene encodes CDR1 LGHDT and CDR2 YNNKEL (reference sequence). The ends were cut back, 7 bases at V and 1 base at J, with 16 bases in the middle. CDR3 coding DNA: TGTGCCAGCAACCCCCTCGGCGGATCGAACACTGAAGCTTTCTTT. This encodes CASNPLGGSNTEAFF.

About this clonotype: The junction does not match germline at one end; this may be a read error. The chain uses TRBV10-3 and TRBJ1-1; D is unclear. The CDR3 has 13 amino acids. Germline assignment: CDR1 ENHRY and CDR2 SYGVKD. The CDR3 DNA sequence: TGTGCCATCACTGAGCAGTTGAACACTGAAGCTTTCTTT. Its protein product is CAITEQLNTEAFF.

The chain is built from TRBV11-2 and TRBJ1-1, with D perhaps matching TRBD1 (5 bases). From germline, CDR1 is SGHAT and CDR2 FQNNGV. V lost 2 bases to trimming and J lost 9 bases, with 19 bases between them. The CDR3 covers 15 residues. CDR3 coding DNA: TGTGCCAGCAGCTTATTTGAGCAGGGCAGAATGCAAGCTTTCTTT. Translating it yields CASSLFEQGRMQAFF.

The chain joins TRBV2 to TRBJ1-6, with D uncertain. The germline V gene encodes CDR1 SNHLY and CDR2 FYNNEI. This CDR3 is built from 16 residues. Trimming removed 8 bases from V and 0 bases from J, with 14 bases in between. The CDR3 region has the DNA TGTGCCAGCGGGAACGGTGGGAGCTCCTATAATTCACCCCTCCACTTT. Residues: CASGNGGSSYNSPLHF.

V usage is TRBV28 and J usage is TRBJ2-2; D not certain. Germline CDR1 is MDHEN and CDR2 is SYDVKM. CDR3 length: 13 amino acids. The ends were cut back, 6 bases at V and 7 bases at J, with 12 bases in the middle. CDR3 residues: CASSSTRVGELFF. CDR3 nucleotides: TGTGCCAGCAGCTCCACAAGGGTCGGGGAGCTGTTTTTT.

V usage is TRBV3-1 and J usage is TRBJ1-1; tentatively, D is TRBD1 (5 bases). Trimming removed 3 bases at V and 11 bases at J, with 13 bases between. Looked up from germline, CDR1 is LGHDT and CDR2 is YNNKEL (reference sequence). The CDR3 sequence is 12 residues long. The CDR3 DNA reads as TGTGCCAGCAGCCATAGGACAAATCGCGCTTTCTTT. It yields the protein CASSHRTNRAFF.

The table lists this clonotype with many counts. CDR3 nucleotides: TGCGCCAGCAGCTATTCTGGACAGGGACAATATGAAAAACTGTTTTTT. Protein product: CASSYSGQGQYEKLFF. This chain uses TRBV5-1 with TRBJ1-4, with 8 bases lining up with TRBD1. Per germline, CDR1 SGHRS and CDR2 YFSETQ. V shed 3 bases and J 6 bases; nucleotides not matched to a gene: 10. The CDR3 extends over 16 amino acids.

This clonotype occurred many times. The gene calls are TRBV6-1 and TRBJ1-1; 7 positions match TRBD1. Germline values: CDR1 MNHNS, CDR2 SASEGT. Trimming at V came to 6 bases and at J to 7 bases, leaving 8 bases not matched to a gene. The CDR3 sequence is 13 residues long. The CDR3: CASRPTGVGEAFF. The CDR3 DNA reads TGTGCCAGCAGGCCAACAGGGGTTGGTGAAGCTTTCTTT.

This clonotype was recorded a few times. The chain is built from TRBV11-2 and TRBJ1-2, with D unresolved. The germline V gene has CDR1 SGHAT and CDR2 FQNNGV. V lost 0 bases and J 4 bases, leaving 9 bases between the germline ends. The CDR3 loop spans 14 amino acids. This chain's CDR3 is CASSLDGSFYGYTF. CDR3 DNA: TGTGCCAGCAGCTTAGACGGCAGCTTCTATGGCTACACCTTC.